Presented here are 17 T cell receptor beta chains from one specimen sequenced in a study of blood T cell repertoires in COVID-19. The table came from immunoSEQ multiplex PCR; TCRdb's copy has only in-frame clones and leaves some out. The table has around 180,000 clones, less than 85% seen once. The sequenced sample consisted of PBMCs or T cells enriched from blood (not recorded which). Receptors originate from a man in his fifties or sixties who had recovered from COVID-19.

This chain links TRBV3-1 (or the pseudogene TRBV3-2) with TRBJ1-1; maybe TRBD1 (6 bases). Trimming took off 0 bases at V and 7 bases at J, with 15 bases between the two ends. The CDR3 runs to 15 residues. The germline CDR1 and CDR2 sequences are LGHDT and YNNKEL (reference sequence). CDR3 nucleotides: TGTGCCAGCAGCCAAGAGACAGGTAAACATAGTGAAGCTTTCTTT. Its translation is CASSQETGKHSEAFF.

Concerning this clone itself: The same CDR3 also results from other DNA sequences found in this sample. The CDR3 DNA follows: TGTGCCAGCAGCCCACAGGGTAACTATGGCTACACCTTC. This gives the protein CASSPQGNYGYTF. The V gene is TRBV11-2, the J gene TRBJ1-2; maybe TRBD1 (6 bases). Germline V gene sequence: CDR1 SGHAT, CDR2 FQNNGV. The CDR3 sequence is 13 residues long. V shed 5 bases and J shed 1 base, with 8 bases lying between them.

The chain employs TRBV23-1 and TRBJ1-5; D is ambiguous. TRBV23-1 is given ORF status, its function remaining uncertain. V dropped 2 bases and J dropped 7 bases, with 3 bases sitting between them. This CDR3 spans 11 amino acids. This CDR3 is CASSQGQPQHF. In DNA, the CDR3 is TGCGCCAGCAGTCAAGGCCAGCCCCAGCATTTT.

As DNA, the CDR3 is TGTGCCAGCAGCCAGGGCACAGTCGAGCAGTACTTC. Encoded protein: CASSQGTVEQYF. The rearrangement links TRBV3-1 (or the pseudogene TRBV3-2) to TRBJ2-7; D remains unclear. V was cut by 3 bases and J by 6 bases, with 9 bases left in between. The CDR3 is made up of 12 amino acids. Germline V gene sequence: CDR1 LGHDT, CDR2 YNNKEL (reference sequence).

This rearrangement joins TRBV3-1 (or the pseudogene TRBV3-2) to TRBJ2-3, with 7 bases that match TRBD2. V gave up 4 bases and J gave up 8 bases; unmatched junction bases: 15. The CDR3 sequence is 16 residues long. Germline V CDR1 and CDR2: LGHDT, YNNKEL (reference sequence). The CDR3: CASSLHVGLWGGTQYF. CDR3 bases: TGTGCCAGCAGCCTCCACGTGGGACTATGGGGAGGTACGCAGTATTTT.

The J gene is TRBJ1-5, the V gene TRBV18; a weak D match, TRBD1 (5 bases). The V end lost 3 bases, the J end lost 9 bases, and 12 bases lay between the germline ends. This CDR3 is built from 13 residues. Germline V gene sequence: CDR1 KGHSH, CDR2 LQKENI. The CDR3 bases are TGTGCCAGCTCACCCTCGGTCCAGGGGCCCCAGCATTTT. Translated, it gives CASSPSVQGPQHF. Full variable domain (rest looked up from reference TRBV18 and TRBJ1-5): NAGVMQNPRHLVRRRGQEARLRCSPMKGHSHVYWYRQLPEEGLKFMVYLQKENIIDESGMPKERFSAEFPKEGPSILRIQQVVRGDSAAYFCASSPSVQGPQHFGDGTRLSIL.

CDR3 residues: CASSRTNTNYGYTF. Written as DNA, the CDR3 is TGTGCCAGTAGCAGGACAAATACTAACTATGGCTACACCTTC. The rearrangement joins TRBV19 to TRBJ1-2, with D possibly being TRBD1 (5 bases). CDR1 and CDR2 from the germline V gene are LNHDA and SQIVND (reference sequence). Deletions cut 6 bases from V and 0 bases from J, with 11 bases between. The CDR3 covers 14 residues.

The J gene is TRBJ2-5, the V gene TRBV3-1 (or the pseudogene TRBV3-2); 7 bases map to TRBD2. Germline values: CDR1 LGHDT, CDR2 YNNKEL (reference sequence). V lost 5 bases, J lost 5 bases, and 11 bases stayed unmatched. This CDR3 contains 15 residues. CDR3 residues: CASSTKGRGDETQYF. The CDR3 region has the DNA TGTGCCAGCAGCACGAAGGGGAGGGGTGACGAGACCCAGTACTTC.

The rearrangement links TRBV4-1 to TRBJ2-3; TRBD1 matches 10 bases. CDR3 length equals 18 residues. Germline values: CDR1 MGHRA, CDR2 YSYEKL. With V trimmed by 3 bases and J by 2 bases, 11 bases remained unmatched. The CDR3 coding sequence is TGCGCCAGCAGCCACCTTCCAACCGGGACAGGGGTCACAGATACGCAGTATTTT. Its protein is CASSHLPTGTGVTDTQYF.

In the case of this clone: A read error may produce the germline difference seen at one junction end. The gene calls are TRBV4-1 and TRBJ2-1; 9 bases are a match to TRBD2. This CDR3 comprises 14 residues. The V gene's germline CDR1 is MGHRA and CDR2 YSYEKL. CDR3 loop: CASSQDTPAGGCLF. CDR3 nucleotides: TGCGCCAGCAGCCAAGATACACCAGCGGGGGGTTGTCTCTTC.

The chain carries TRBV7-2 and TRBJ1-2; D uncertain. V shed 1 base and J shed 4 bases, with 10 bases lying between them. CDR3 length: 14 residues. Germline values: CDR1 SGHTA, CDR2 FQGNSA. This chain's CDR3 is CASSLDTGFYGYTF. The CDR3 DNA reads TGTGCCAGCAGCTTAGATACGGGGTTCTATGGCTACACCTTC. The full variable domain, rest sourced from reference TRBV7-2 and TRBJ1-2, is GAGVSQSPSNKVTEKGKDVELRCDPISGHTALYWYRQSLGQGLEFLIYFQGNSAPDKSGLPSDRFSAERTGGSVSTLTIQRTQQEDSAVYLCASSLDTGFYGYTFGSGTRLTVV.

The V call is TRBV18, the J call TRBJ1-5; 10 bases line up with TRBD1. Germline V CDR1 and CDR2: KGHSH, LQKENI. Trimming took 6 bases from V and 4 from J; bases not matched to a gene: 21. CDR3 length: 20 residues. The CDR3 nucleotides read TGTGCCAGCTCCCTTCAACACTCCGGGACAGGGGTTTTAGGGAATCAGCCCCAGCATTTT. Protein sequence: CASSLQHSGTGVLGNQPQHF. Full variable domain (missing parts from reference TRBV18 and TRBJ1-5): NAGVMQNPRHLVRRRGQEARLRCSPMKGHSHVYWYRQLPEEGLKFMVYLQKENIIDESGMPKERFSAEFPKEGPSILRIQQVVRGDSAAYFCASSLQHSGTGVLGNQPQHFGDGTRLSIL.

This clone was counted a single time. The chain combines TRBV3-1 (or the pseudogene TRBV3-2) with TRBJ1-6, with D perhaps matching TRBD1 (6 bases). CDR1 is LGHDT, CDR2 YNNKEL, per germline (reference sequence). V shed 5 bases and J shed 6 bases, with 11 bases lying between them. The CDR3 length is 14 residues. The CDR3 loop reads CASSSGHSNSPLHF. In nucleotides, the CDR3 is TGTGCCAGCAGCTCGGGACACTCTAATTCACCCCTCCACTTT.

The chain links TRBV6-5 to TRBJ1-1; TRBD1 aligns across 7 bases. The CDR3 contains 14 residues. J gave up 0 bases and V 6 bases, and 4 bases lay outside the gene matches. Germline V gives CDR1 MNHEY, CDR2 SVGAGI. CDR3 loop: CASRGTEMNTEAFF. The CDR3 region has the DNA TGTGCCAGCAGGGGGACAGAGATGAACACTGAAGCTTTCTTT.

This clone appeared a few times. This chain links TRBV7-2 with TRBJ1-2, with TRBD1 as a possible D gene (5 bases). Germline V gene sequence: CDR1 SGHTA, CDR2 FQGNSA. There are 15 residues in the CDR3. Deletions cut 5 bases from V and 0 bases from J, with 13 bases between. The CDR3 loop reads CASSVDSSANYGYTF. Here the CDR3 DNA reads TGTGCCAGCAGCGTCGACAGTTCAGCTAACTATGGCTACACCTTC.

This sequence joins TRBV5-1 and TRBJ2-7; the D is unclear. Trimming cost V 0 bases and J 5 bases, with 12 bases left between them. Germline CDR1 is SGHRS and CDR2 is YFSETQ. CDR3 length: 14 amino acids. The CDR3 coding sequence is TGCGCCAGCAGCTTGGGACAACAGTCTCACGAGCAGTACTTC. Translating gives CASSLGQQSHEQYF.

This rearrangement joins TRBV7-3 to TRBJ1-1; D ambiguous. This CDR3 has 13 residues. Germline values: CDR1 SGHTA, CDR2 FQGTGA. V lost 4 bases and J 0 bases, leaving 6 bases between the germline ends. The chain's CDR3 is CASSSSVNTEAFF. CDR3 sequence (DNA): TGTGCCAGCAGCTCGTCTGTGAACACTGAAGCTTTCTTT.